This T cell receptor (beta chain) derives from a study of T cell responses to AZD1222 COVID-19 vaccine. Findings and caveats of the study: Reports say nearly half of spike-specific TCRs go after unmutated variant regions. Spike as a whole was targeted by vaccine-associated CD4 TCRs, dominant at 160-218 and 743-854.

Only in-frame clones appear in the TCRdb table, and some are missing; sequencing was by immunoSEQ multiplex PCR. The sample includes 98,000 or so clones, 88% of them seen just once. CDR1 is KGHSH and CDR2 is LQKENI in the germline V gene. Deletions cut 1 base from V and 2 bases from J, with 11 bases between. The CDR3 has 15 residues. Notes on this clone: What it binds is not known.

Second-dose intervals of approximately 4 or approximately 12 weeks were pooled. The chain employs TRBV18 and TRBJ1-1; D is undetermined. Sample: peripheral blood, taken 28 days after the second AZD1222 dose. The TCR sequence derives from an adult who received the AZD1222 COVID-19 vaccine. Here the CDR3 reads CASSPLNTANTEAFF. CDR3 bases: TGTGCCAGCTCACCACTAAATACAGCAAACACTGAAGCTTTCTTT.